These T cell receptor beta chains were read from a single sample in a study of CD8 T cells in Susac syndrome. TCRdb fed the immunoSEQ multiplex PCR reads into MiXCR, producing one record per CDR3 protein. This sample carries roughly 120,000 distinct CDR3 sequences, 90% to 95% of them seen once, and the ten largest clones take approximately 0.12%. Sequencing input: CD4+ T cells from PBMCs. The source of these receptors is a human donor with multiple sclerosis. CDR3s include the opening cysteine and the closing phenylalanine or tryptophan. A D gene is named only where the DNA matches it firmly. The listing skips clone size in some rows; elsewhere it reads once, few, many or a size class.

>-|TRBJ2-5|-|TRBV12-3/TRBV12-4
TGTGCCAGCAGTTTGGGGGAAACTCTTCGGGAGACCCAGTACTTC
CASSLGETLRETQYF
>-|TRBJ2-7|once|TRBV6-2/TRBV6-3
TGTGCCAGCAGTTACCCCCCGGACAGTTTTCGGCAGTACTTC
CASSYPPDSFRQYF
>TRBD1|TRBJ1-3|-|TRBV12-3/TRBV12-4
TGTGCCAGCAGTTCGGGACAGGGGGCTGGAAACACCATATATTTT
CASSSGQGAGNTIYF
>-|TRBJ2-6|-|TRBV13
TGTGCCAGCAGCATCCCAACCTCTGGGGCCAACGTCCTGACTTTC
CASSIPTSGANVLTF
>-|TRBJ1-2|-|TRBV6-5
TGTGCCAGCAGTTATCCCGGCGAGGGTGGCTACACCTTC
CASSYPGEGGYTF
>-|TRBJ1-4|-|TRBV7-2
TGTGCCAGCAGCTTAGGTCCGGGGGGAGGAGGAAAACTGTTTTTT
CASSLGPGGGGKLFF
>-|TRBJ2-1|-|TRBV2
TGTGCCAGCAGTCTCCAGGAGTCTGGGAATGAGCAGTTCTTC
CASSLQESGNEQFF
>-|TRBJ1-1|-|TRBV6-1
TGTGCCACCGGGATGGCGAACACTGAAGCTTTCTTT
CATGMANTEAFF
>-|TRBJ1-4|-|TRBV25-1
TGTGCCAGCAGTGATCGGGGGACGGGCGAAAAACTGTTTTTT
CASSDRGTGEKLFF
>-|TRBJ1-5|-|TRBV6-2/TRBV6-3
TGTGCCAGCACTTTGGTCGAGGACAATCAGCCCCAGCATTTT
CASTLVEDNQPQHF
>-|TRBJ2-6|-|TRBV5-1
TGCGCCAGCAGCTTACAGACTTCCGGCTCTGGGGCCAACGTCCTGACTTTC
CASSLQTSGSGANVLTF
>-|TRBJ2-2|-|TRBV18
TGTGCCAGCTCACCACTTAGCACACCTTTCGCGAACACCGGGGAGCTGTTTTTT
CASSPLSTPFANTGELFF
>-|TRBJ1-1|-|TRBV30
TGTGCCTGGAGTACAGAGAACACTGAAGCTTTCTTT
CAWSTENTEAFF
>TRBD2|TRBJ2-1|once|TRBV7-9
TGTGCCAGCAGCTTAGGCGGGAGAAGCTACAATGAGCAGTTCTTC
CASSLGGRSYNEQFF
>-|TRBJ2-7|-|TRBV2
TGTGCCAGCAGGGAACGGCGCTACGAGCAGTACTTC
CASRERRYEQYF
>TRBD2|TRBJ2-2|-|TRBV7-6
TGTGCCAGCATCCAAGAGGGAGGGGCGGTCACCGGGGAGCTGTTTTTT
CASIQEGGAVTGELFF
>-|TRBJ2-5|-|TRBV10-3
TGTGCCATCAGTGAAGAAGAAGAGACCCAGTACTTC
CAISEEEETQYF
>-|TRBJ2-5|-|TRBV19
TGTGCCAGTAGTGTCACAGACCAAGAGACCCAGTACTTC
CASSVTDQETQYF
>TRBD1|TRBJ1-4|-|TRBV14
TGTGCCAGCAGCCAGTTCGCGGGACAGGGTGCCGAAAAACTGTTTTTT
CASSQFAGQGAEKLFF
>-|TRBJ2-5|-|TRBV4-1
TGCGCCAGCAGCCAAGATCAGGGAGAGACCCAGTACTTC
CASSQDQGETQYF
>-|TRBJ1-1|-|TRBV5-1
TGCGCCAGCAGCGTGGGAGTCGGGGCTGAAGCTTTCTTT
CASSVGVGAEAFF
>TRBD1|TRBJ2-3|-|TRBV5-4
TGTGCCAGCAGCCGGGACAGACCATCAGATACGCAGTATTTT
CASSRDRPSDTQYF
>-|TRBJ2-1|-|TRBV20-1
TGCAGTGCTAGTCGCAGGGAGGGGGGACAGCTCTACAATGAGCAGTTCTTC
CSASRREGGQLYNEQFF
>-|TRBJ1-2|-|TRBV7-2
TGTGCCAGCAGCCCTGGGGACCCCGCGTTGGGTGGCTACACCTTC
CASSPGDPALGGYTF
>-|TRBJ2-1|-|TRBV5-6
TGTGCCAGCAGCTGGGACCGGGATGAGCAGTTCTTC
CASSWDRDEQFF
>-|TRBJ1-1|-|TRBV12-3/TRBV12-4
TGTGCCAGCAGTTTAGCGCGGGGGCGCGGCACTGAAGCTTTCTTT
CASSLARGRGTEAFF
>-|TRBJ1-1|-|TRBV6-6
TGTGCCAGCAGGGCCAACACTGAAGCTTTCTTT
CASRANTEAFF
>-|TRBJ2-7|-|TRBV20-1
TGCAGTGCTAGAGAAGGGGCCCTCTCCTACGAGCAGTACTTC
CSAREGALSYEQYF
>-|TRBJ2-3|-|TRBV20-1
TGCAGTGCTAGAAATTCCGATACGCAGTATTTT
CSARNSDTQYF
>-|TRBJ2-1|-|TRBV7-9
TGTGCCAGCAGCTGTCAGGGGTGCAATGAGCAGTTCTTC
CASSCQGCNEQFF
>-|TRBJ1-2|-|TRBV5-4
TGTGCCAGCATTTTTGCCGGGACCCCCACTGGCTACACCTTC
CASIFAGTPTGYTF
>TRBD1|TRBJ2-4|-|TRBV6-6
TGTGCCAGCAGTCGACAGGGGAAAAGCGGTCAGTACTTC
CASSRQGKSGQYF
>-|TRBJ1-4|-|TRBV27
TGTGCCAGCAGTTCCTACTCCAGGGATGAAAAACTGTTTTTT
CASSSYSRDEKLFF
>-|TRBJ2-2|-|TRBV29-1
TGCAGCGCCGGGGTGACCGGGGAGCTGTTTTTT
CSAGVTGELFF
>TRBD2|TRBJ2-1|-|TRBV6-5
TGTGCCAGCAGTTACCAAGGCACAGCGGGAGGCCACAATGAGCAGTTCTTC
CASSYQGTAGGHNEQFF